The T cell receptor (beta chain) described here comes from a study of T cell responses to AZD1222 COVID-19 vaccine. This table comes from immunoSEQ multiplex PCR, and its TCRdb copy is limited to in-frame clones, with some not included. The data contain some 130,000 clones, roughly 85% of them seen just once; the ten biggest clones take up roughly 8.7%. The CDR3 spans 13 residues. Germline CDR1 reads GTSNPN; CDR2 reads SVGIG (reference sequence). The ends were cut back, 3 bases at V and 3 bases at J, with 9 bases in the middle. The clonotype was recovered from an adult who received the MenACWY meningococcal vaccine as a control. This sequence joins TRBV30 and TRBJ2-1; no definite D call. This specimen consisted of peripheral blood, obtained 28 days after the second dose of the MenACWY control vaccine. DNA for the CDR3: TGTGCCTGGAGGGGCCTATTCTACAATGAGCAGTTCTTC. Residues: CAWRGLFYNEQFF.